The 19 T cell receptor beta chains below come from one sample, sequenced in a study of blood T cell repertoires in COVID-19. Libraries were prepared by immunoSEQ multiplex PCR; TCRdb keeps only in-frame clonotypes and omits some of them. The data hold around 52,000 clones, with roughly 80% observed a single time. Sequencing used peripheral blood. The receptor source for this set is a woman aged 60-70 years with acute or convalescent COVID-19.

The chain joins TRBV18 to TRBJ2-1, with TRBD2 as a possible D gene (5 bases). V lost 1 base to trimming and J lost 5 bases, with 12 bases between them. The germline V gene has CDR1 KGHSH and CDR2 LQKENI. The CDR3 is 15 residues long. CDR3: CASSPQGATNNEQFF. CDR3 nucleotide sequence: TGTGCCAGCTCACCACAGGGAGCGACGAACAATGAGCAGTTCTTC.

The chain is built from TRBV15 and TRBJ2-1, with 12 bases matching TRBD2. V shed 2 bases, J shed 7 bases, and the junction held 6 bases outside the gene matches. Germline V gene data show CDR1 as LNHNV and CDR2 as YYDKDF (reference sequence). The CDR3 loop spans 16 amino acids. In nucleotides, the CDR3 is TGTGCCACCAGCAGAAGGACTAGCGGGGCAGGGAATGAGCAGTTCTTC. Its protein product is CATSRRTSGAGNEQFF. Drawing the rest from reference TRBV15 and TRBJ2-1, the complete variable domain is DAMVIQNPRYQVTQFGKPVTLSCSQTLNHNVMYWYQQKSSQAPKLLFHYYDKDFNNEADTPDNFQSRRPNTSFCFLDIRSPGLGDTAMYLCATSRRTSGAGNEQFFGPGTRLTVL.

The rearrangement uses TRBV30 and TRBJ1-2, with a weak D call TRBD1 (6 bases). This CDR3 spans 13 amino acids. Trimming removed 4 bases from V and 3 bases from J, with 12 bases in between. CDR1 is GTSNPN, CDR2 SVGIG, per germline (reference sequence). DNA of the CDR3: TGTGCCTGGACGTCGGACAGCTACTATGGCTACACCTTC. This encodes CAWTSDSYYGYTF. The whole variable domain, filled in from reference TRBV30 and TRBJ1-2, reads SQTIHQWPATLVQPVGSPLSLECTVEGTSNPNLYWYRQAAGRGLQLLFYSVGIGQISSEVPQNLSASRPQDRQFILSSKKLLLSDSGFYLCAWTSDSYYGYTFGSGTRLTVV.

Here the CDR3 DNA reads TGTGCCAGCAGCCTCGATGGTAGCGGGGCGTCCTACGAGCAGTACTTC. It specifies CASSLDGSGASYEQYF. The V and J genes are TRBV7-9 and TRBJ2-7; TRBD2 aligns across 8 bases. The germline gives CDR1 SEHNR, CDR2 FQNEAQ (reference sequence). The V gene end was trimmed by 5 bases and the J gene end by 1 base; junction bases not matched to a gene: 10. CDR3 length: 16 residues.

The CDR3 loop is CASRDRGQGEQYF. CDR3 in DNA: TGTGCCTCAAGGGACAGGGGGCAGGGGGAGCAGTACTTC. This chain uses TRBV30 with TRBJ2-7, with 12 bases matching TRBD1. The CDR3 extends over 13 amino acids. V shed 7 bases, J shed 7 bases, and the junction held 8 bases outside the gene matches. The germline gives CDR1 GTSNPN, CDR2 SVGIG (reference sequence).

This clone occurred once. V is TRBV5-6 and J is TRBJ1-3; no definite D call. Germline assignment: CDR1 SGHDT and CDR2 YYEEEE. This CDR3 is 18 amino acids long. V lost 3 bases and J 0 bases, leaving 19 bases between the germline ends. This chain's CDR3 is CASSSYLFRLSSGNTIYF. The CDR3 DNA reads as TGTGCCAGCAGCTCCTATCTATTTCGACTTAGCTCTGGAAACACCATATATTTT.

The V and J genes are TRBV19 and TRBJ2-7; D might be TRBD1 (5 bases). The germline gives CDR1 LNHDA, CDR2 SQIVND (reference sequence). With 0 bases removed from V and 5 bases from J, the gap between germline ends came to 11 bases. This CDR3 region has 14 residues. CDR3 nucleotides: TGTGCCAGTAGTATAGACAGGGAAAAGGACGAGCAGTACTTC. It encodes CASSIDREKDEQYF.

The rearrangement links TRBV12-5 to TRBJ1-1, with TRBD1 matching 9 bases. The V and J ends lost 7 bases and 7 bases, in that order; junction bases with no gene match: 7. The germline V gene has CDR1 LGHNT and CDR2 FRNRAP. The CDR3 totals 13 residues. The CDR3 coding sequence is TGTGCTAGTGTACTGGACAGGGGATTTGAAGCTTTCTTT. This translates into CASVLDRGFEAFF.

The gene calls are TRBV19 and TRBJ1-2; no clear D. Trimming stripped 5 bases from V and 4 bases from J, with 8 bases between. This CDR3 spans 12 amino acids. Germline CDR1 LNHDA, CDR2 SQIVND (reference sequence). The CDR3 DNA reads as TGTGCCAGTAGTCCTAGGTCCTATGGCTACACCTTC. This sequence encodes CASSPRSYGYTF.

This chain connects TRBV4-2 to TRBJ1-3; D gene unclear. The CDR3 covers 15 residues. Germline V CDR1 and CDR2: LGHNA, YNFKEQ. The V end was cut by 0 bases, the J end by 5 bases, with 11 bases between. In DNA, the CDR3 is TGTGCCAGCAGCCAAGAGGTGGGAGCCCGAAACACCATATATTTT. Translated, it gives CASSQEVGARNTIYF.

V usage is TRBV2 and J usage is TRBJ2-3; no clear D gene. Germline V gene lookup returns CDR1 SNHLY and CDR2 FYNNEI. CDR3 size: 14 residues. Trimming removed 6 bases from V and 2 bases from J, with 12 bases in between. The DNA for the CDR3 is TGTGCCAGCAGGAACTTTCTCCACACAGATACGCAGTATTTT. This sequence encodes CASRNFLHTDTQYF.

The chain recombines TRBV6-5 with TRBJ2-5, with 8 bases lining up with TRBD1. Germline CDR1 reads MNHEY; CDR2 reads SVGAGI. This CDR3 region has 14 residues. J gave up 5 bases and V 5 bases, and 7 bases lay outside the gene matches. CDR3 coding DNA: TGTGCCAGCAGTCGGACAGGGCCGAGGGAGACCCAGTACTTC. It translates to CASSRTGPRETQYF.

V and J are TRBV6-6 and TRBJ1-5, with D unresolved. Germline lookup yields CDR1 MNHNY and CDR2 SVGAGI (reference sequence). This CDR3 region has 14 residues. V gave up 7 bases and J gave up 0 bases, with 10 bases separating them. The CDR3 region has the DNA TGTGCCAGCACTACGCATGATAGCAATCAGCCCCAGCATTTT. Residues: CASTTHDSNQPQHF.

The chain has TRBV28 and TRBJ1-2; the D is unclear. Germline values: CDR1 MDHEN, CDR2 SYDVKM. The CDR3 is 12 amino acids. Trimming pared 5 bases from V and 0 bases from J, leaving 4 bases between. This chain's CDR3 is CASSIANYGYTF. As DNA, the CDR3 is TGTGCCAGCAGTATAGCTAACTATGGCTACACCTTC.

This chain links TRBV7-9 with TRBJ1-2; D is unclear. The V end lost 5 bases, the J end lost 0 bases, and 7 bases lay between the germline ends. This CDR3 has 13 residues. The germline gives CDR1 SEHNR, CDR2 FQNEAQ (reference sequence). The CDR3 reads CASSITANYGYTF. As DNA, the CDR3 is TGTGCCAGCAGCATCACGGCTAACTATGGCTACACCTTC.

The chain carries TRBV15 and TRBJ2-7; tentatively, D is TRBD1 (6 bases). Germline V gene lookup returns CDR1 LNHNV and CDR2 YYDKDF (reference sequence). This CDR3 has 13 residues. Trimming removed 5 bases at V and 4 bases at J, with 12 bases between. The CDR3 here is CATSRGQTYEQYF. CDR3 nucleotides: TGTGCCACCAGCCGCGGACAGACTTACGAGCAGTACTTC.

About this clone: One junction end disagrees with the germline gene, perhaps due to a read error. The CDR3 DNA sequence: TGCGCCAGCAGCTTGGAGGGAGGTCAGGGGGAGCTGTACTTC. This codes for CASSLEGGQGELYF. This chain uses TRBV5-1 with TRBJ2-7; perhaps TRBD1 as D (7 bases). Per germline, CDR1 SGHRS and CDR2 YFSETQ. The length of the CDR3 is 14 residues.

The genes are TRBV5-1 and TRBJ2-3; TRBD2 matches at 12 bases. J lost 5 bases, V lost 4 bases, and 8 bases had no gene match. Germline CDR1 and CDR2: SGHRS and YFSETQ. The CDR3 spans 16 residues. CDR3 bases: TGCGCCAGCAGCCCGACACTAGCGGGAGGTAGAGATACGCAGTATTTT. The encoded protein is CASSPTLAGGRDTQYF.

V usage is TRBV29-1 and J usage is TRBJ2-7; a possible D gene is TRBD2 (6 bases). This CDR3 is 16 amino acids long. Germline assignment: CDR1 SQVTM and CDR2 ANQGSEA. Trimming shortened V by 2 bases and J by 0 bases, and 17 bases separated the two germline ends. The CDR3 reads CSVETGRGISSYEQYF. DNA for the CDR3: TGCAGCGTTGAAACAGGACGGGGGATAAGCTCCTACGAGCAGTACTTC.